This T cell receptor (beta chain) was identified during a study of blood T cell repertoires in COVID-19. The table lists this clone with a count of one. TCRdb keeps only in-frame clones here, not all; method: immunoSEQ multiplex PCR. The sample carries about 210,000 clones, around 84% recorded once. The CDR3 loop spans 17 amino acids. Germline V lookup: CDR1 SGDLS, CDR2 YYNGEE. The V and J ends lost 0 bases and 7 bases, in that order; junction bases with no gene match: 9. The J gene is TRBJ2-1, the V gene TRBV9; 11 bases are a match to TRBD1. The TCR sequence derives from a woman over 75 with COVID-19, enrolled during active disease. Sequencing input: peripheral blood. CDR3 amino acids: CASSVEKGTGGLNEQFF. The CDR3 region has the DNA TGTGCCAGCAGCGTAGAGAAGGGGACAGGGGGACTGAATGAGCAGTTCTTC.